Each of the 23 T cell receptor beta chains below was sequenced from the same sample in a study of cytomegalovirus exposure and HLA in healthy donors. Vbeta (60) and Jbeta (13) primers were used in the PCR. Assay used: immunoSEQ multiplex PCR; TCRdb lists only in-frame clones, some missing. Of 120,000 or so clones listed, approximately 78% are singletons. What was sequenced was PBMCs. These receptors originate from a woman between 40 and 55 years old in good health and CMV-seronegative.

The chain carries TRBV11-2 and TRBJ2-7, with TRBD2 matching 11 bases. From germline, CDR1 is SGHAT and CDR2 FQNNGV. The length of the CDR3 is 15 residues. V lost 5 bases and J lost 6; bases outside the gene matches: 9. CDR3 nucleotide sequence: TGTGCCAGCAGCCAGACTAGCGGGATGTCCCCCGAGCAGTACTTC. Protein: CASSQTSGMSPEQYF.

The rearrangement uses TRBV7-9 and TRBJ2-5, with 7 bases that match TRBD1. The DNA end is more similar to TRBJ2-7, so the J call may be wrong. Germline assignment: CDR1 SEHNR and CDR2 FQNEAQ (reference sequence). This CDR3 has 16 residues. This CDR3 is CASSPTLGDRAYEQYF. The DNA of the CDR3 is TGTGCCAGCAGCCCAACCCTTGGTGACAGGGCCTACGAGCAGTACTTC.

The chain has TRBV2 and TRBJ1-1; D possibly corresponds to TRBD1 (5 bases). The CDR3 runs 11 residues. V lost 8 bases and J lost 3, with 7 bases in between. The germline gives CDR1 SNHLY, CDR2 FYNNEI. As DNA, the CDR3 is TGTGCCAGCGGGGACTACACTGAAGCTTTCTTT. Translation gives CASGDYTEAFF.

This chain joins TRBV7-9 and TRBJ2-5, with TRBD2 matching over 8 bases. This CDR3 is 15 amino acids long. The V gene end was trimmed by 1 base and the J gene end by 0 bases; junction bases not matched to a gene: 1. The germline V gene has CDR1 SEHNR and CDR2 FQNEAQ (reference sequence). This CDR3 reads CASSLGGGHQETQYF. In nucleotides, the CDR3 is TGTGCCAGCAGCTTAGGCGGGGGGCACCAAGAGACCCAGTACTTC. The whole variable domain, filled in from reference TRBV7-9 and TRBJ2-5, reads DTGVSQNPRHKITKRGQNVTFRCDPISEHNRLYWYRQTLGQGPEFLTYFQNEAQLEKSRLLSDRFSAERPKGSFSTLEIQRTEQGDSAMYLCASSLGGGHQETQYFGPGTRLLVL.

The gene calls are TRBV18 and TRBJ2-7; 9 nucleotides align to TRBD2. Germline loops: CDR1 KGHSH, CDR2 LQKENI. V shed 2 bases and J 5 bases; nucleotides not matched to a gene: 7. The CDR3 extends over 15 amino acids. Written as DNA, the CDR3 is TGTGCCAGCTCACCAGGGGTAGCGGGAGTGAACGAGCAGTACTTC. It translates to CASSPGVAGVNEQYF.

The chain recombines TRBV6-5 with TRBJ1-1; the D gene is possibly TRBD1 (5 bases). Germline lookup yields CDR1 MNHEY and CDR2 SVGAGI. The CDR3 totals 12 residues. V was trimmed by 5 bases and J by 5 bases, leaving 9 bases between them. Here the CDR3 DNA reads TGTGCCAGCAGTCTTGGGGCGACTGAAGCTTTCTTT. It translates to CASSLGATEAFF.

About this clone: The junction departs from germline at one end; a sequencing error may be responsible. The genes are TRBV19 and TRBJ2-6; D is ambiguous. Germline lookup yields CDR1 LNHDA and CDR2 SQIVND (reference sequence). CDR3 length equals 11 residues. The CDR3 DNA reads TGTGCCAGTACGAGTCCCAACGGCCTGACTTTC. It translates to CASTSPNGLTF.

This chain links TRBV9 with TRBJ2-7; 7 bases agree with TRBD2. The CDR3 has 17 residues. The germline gives CDR1 SGDLS, CDR2 YYNGEE. V was clipped by 0 bases and J by 2 bases; unmatched bases: 11. CDR3 loop: CASSVGGGGPMAYEQYF. The CDR3 nucleotides read TGTGCCAGCAGCGTAGGGGGGGGAGGTCCCATGGCCTACGAGCAGTACTTC.

The chain uses TRBV5-4 and TRBJ2-7, with TRBD2 as a possible D gene (5 bases). The V gene's germline CDR1 is SGHNT and CDR2 YYREEE (reference sequence). With 4 bases removed from V and 5 bases from J, the gap between germline ends came to 22 bases. The CDR3 totals 16 residues. The CDR3 sequence is CASSQANGNPSDEQYF. The DNA for the CDR3 is TGTGCCAGCAGCCAAGCGAACGGGAACCCCTCGGACGAGCAGTACTTC.

The V call is TRBV6-5, the J call TRBJ1-2; D might be TRBD1 (6 bases). Trimming pared 7 bases from V and 7 bases from J, leaving 19 bases between. Germline CDR1 MNHEY, CDR2 SVGAGI. The CDR3 sequence is 14 residues long. Here the CDR3 DNA reads TGTGCCAGCACCCCAGACAGGCGGGCCGGTGGCTACACCTTC. Its protein is CASTPDRRAGGYTF.

A few counts support this clone. The chain combines TRBV7-9 with TRBJ2-7; perhaps TRBD1 as D (5 bases). The V end lost 5 bases, the J end lost 6 bases, and 14 bases lay between the germline ends. The CDR3 has 13 residues. Germline V CDR1 and CDR2: SEHNR, FQNEAQ (reference sequence). The CDR3 protein is CASSQRQGGEQYF. CDR3 in DNA: TGTGCCAGCAGCCAGCGCCAGGGCGGCGAGCAGTACTTC.

The V call is TRBV4-2, the J call TRBJ2-1; TRBD1 matches at 9 bases. CDR1 is LGHNA, CDR2 YNFKEQ, per germline. CDR3 length equals 14 residues. V was clipped by 3 bases and J by 8 bases; unmatched bases: 5. In DNA form, the CDR3 reads TGTGCCAGCAGCCAGACAGGGGGTACGGATGAGCAGTTCTTC. Translating gives CASSQTGGTDEQFF.

This clone was seen only a few times. The CDR3 region is CASSANERDTQYF. The CDR3 DNA follows: TGCGCCAGCAGTGCCAACGAGCGAGATACGCAGTATTTT. The chain links TRBV10-2 to TRBJ2-3; D uncertain. With 4 bases removed from V and 5 bases from J, the gap between germline ends came to 10 bases. The CDR3 totals 13 residues. Germline-derived CDR1 and CDR2 are WSHSY and SAAADI.

The J gene is TRBJ2-7, the V gene TRBV27, with a weak D call TRBD1 (6 bases). The germline V gene has CDR1 MNHEY and CDR2 SMNVEV (reference sequence). V lost 5 bases and J 3 bases, leaving 17 bases between the germline ends. The CDR3 spans 15 residues. The chain's CDR3 is CASSPPGHRLYEQYF. The CDR3 DNA sequence: TGTGCCAGCAGTCCACCGGGACACCGTCTCTACGAGCAGTACTTC.

J is TRBJ2-4 and V is TRBV7-2; perhaps TRBD1 as D (6 bases). CDR1 and CDR2 (germline): SGHTA, FQGNSA. Trimming removed 6 bases from V and 10 bases from J, with 10 bases in between. The CDR3 runs 11 residues. The CDR3 DNA sequence: TGTGCCAGCAGGGAACAGGGAATTCAGTACTTC. Translated: CASREQGIQYF.

There are a few counts of this clone. This rearrangement joins TRBV18 to TRBJ2-7; TRBD2 aligns across 11 bases. Germline assignment: CDR1 KGHSH and CDR2 LQKENI. The length of the CDR3 is 15 residues. Losses at the gene ends were 4 bases for V and 5 bases for J; bases not matched to a gene: 7. CDR3 nucleotide sequence: TGTGCCAGCTCACGTTCACTAGCGGGAGAGAACGAGCAGTACTTC. Its translation: CASSRSLAGENEQYF.

The chain recombines TRBV4-1 with TRBJ2-1; unclear D gene. CDR1 MGHRA and CDR2 YSYEKL come from the germline V gene. The CDR3 spans 20 residues. V was cut by 0 bases and J by 0 bases, with 21 bases left in between. The chain's CDR3 is CASSQDGVDEIGFSYNEQFF. In DNA, the CDR3 is TGCGCCAGCAGCCAAGATGGAGTGGATGAGATAGGATTCTCCTACAATGAGCAGTTCTTC.

V usage is TRBV7-2 and J usage is TRBJ2-7, with 14 bases lining up with TRBD2. This CDR3 has 15 amino acids. V was pared by 2 bases and J by 7 bases, with 4 bases of the junction left unmatched. Per the germline V gene, CDR1 is SGHTA and CDR2 is FQGNSA. CDR3 sequence reads: CASSLRLAGGQEQYF. CDR3 DNA sequence: TGTGCCAGCAGCTTAAGACTAGCGGGAGGGCAGGAGCAGTACTTC.

The CDR3 DNA sequence: TGTGCCAGCAACCCACCGGGACTATATAACAATGAGCAGTTCTTC. Its protein product is CASNPPGLYNNEQFF. V usage is TRBV7-9 and J usage is TRBJ2-1; 7 positions agree with TRBD2. V dropped 7 bases and J dropped 5; count of bases not matched to a gene: 11. This CDR3 is 15 amino acids long. The germline V gene encodes CDR1 SEHNR and CDR2 FQNEAQ (reference sequence).

The rearrangement joins TRBV5-4 to TRBJ1-3; no clear D. This CDR3 has 12 residues. Between the trimmed V and J ends, which lost 2 bases and 4 bases, there was a span of 4 bases. The germline CDR1 and CDR2 sequences are SGHNT and YYREEE (reference sequence). CDR3: CASSFRGNTIYF. CDR3 nucleotides: TGTGCCAGCAGCTTTCGGGGAAACACCATATATTTT.

The chain combines TRBV28 with TRBJ1-5; D not certain. Germline lookup yields CDR1 MDHEN and CDR2 SYDVKM. The CDR3 is made up of 12 amino acids. Deletions cut 7 bases from V and 11 bases from J, with 15 bases between. The CDR3 coding sequence is TGTGCCAGCACCCCGGCGGAATCAGCCCAGCATTTT. This encodes CASTPAESAQHF.

The V call is TRBV5-1, the J call TRBJ2-5; 12 bases agree with TRBD2. The CDR3 runs 16 residues. V shed 4 bases and J 4 bases; nucleotides not matched to a gene: 8. Germline values: CDR1 SGHRS, CDR2 YFSETQ. CDR3 in amino acids: CASSVGTSGFGETQYF. DNA for the CDR3: TGCGCCAGCAGCGTCGGGACTAGCGGGTTCGGAGAGACCCAGTACTTC.

The rearrangement links TRBV5-1 to TRBJ2-6; 9 nucleotides line up with TRBD1. Losses at the gene ends were 4 bases for V and 0 bases for J; bases not matched to a gene: 11. CDR3 size: 19 residues. Germline assignment: CDR1 SGHRS and CDR2 YFSETQ. The DNA for the CDR3 is TGCGCCAGCAGCACCGTGACACAGGGGGCCCCCTCTGGGGCCAACGTCCTGACTTTC. It is translated as CASSTVTQGAPSGANVLTF.